This TCR beta chain was profiled in a study of vaccination effects on CD4 cells after COVID-19. Study findings and constraints: Both infection-induced and vaccine-induced clones contracted markedly at late post-vaccination timepoints.

In the ViraFEST assay, antigen-specific CD4+ clonotypes were identified by expansion after peptide-pool stimulation. CD4+ T cells were isolated after around 10 days of culture. None of the vaccinated had previously contracted SARS-CoV-2, and their nucleocapsid antibodies tested negative. The CDR3 length is 14 residues. CDR1 and CDR2 from the germline V gene are GTSNPN and SVGIG (reference sequence). The V and J ends lost 3 bases and 0 bases, in that order; junction bases with no gene match: 4. TCRdb keeps only in-frame clones here, not all; method: immunoSEQ multiplex PCR. The data show approximately 30,000 clones, with 73% seen just once and approximately 23% held by the top ten. For this clone: Its specificity is not known.

The chain links TRBV30 to TRBJ1-2; 7 bases line up with TRBD1. The source was CD4+ T cells from PBMCs cultured with HCoV-NL63 spike peptides, collected before COVID-19 vaccination. The TCR comes from a human donor who received a COVID-19 vaccine. The CDR3 here is CAWRKTGANYGYTF. DNA of the CDR3: TGTGCCTGGAGGAAAACAGGGGCTAACTATGGCTACACCTTC. Looking up the rest from reference TRBV30 and TRBJ1-2 gives the full variable domain: SQTIHQWPATLVQPVGSPLSLECTVEGTSNPNLYWYRQAAGRGLQLLFYSVGIGQISSEVPQNLSASRPQDRQFILSSKKLLLSDSGFYLCAWRKTGANYGYTFGSGTRLTVV.